This TCR beta chain was captured by sequencing in a study of T cell responses to AZD1222 COVID-19 vaccine. In this sample, this clone turned up once. Antigen unknown. Libraries were prepared by immunoSEQ multiplex PCR; TCRdb keeps only in-frame clonotypes and omits some of them. The sample includes around 170,000 clones, approximately 90% of them seen just once. Unmatched junction bases numbered 6, after V lost 4 bases and J lost 4 bases. Germline-derived CDR1 and CDR2 are MNHEY and SVGAGI. The CDR3 has 14 residues. Broader study findings: CD4 TCRs covered the whole spike, strongest at regions 160-218 and 743-854.

The V gene is TRBV6-5, the J gene TRBJ1-2; 7 positions match TRBD1. Sequencing was performed on peripheral blood, taken on day 0 of AZD1222 vaccination. The receptor comes from an adult in good health. DNA for the CDR3: TGTGCCAGCAGTTCCCCGGGACAGTTCTATGGCTACACCTTC. It translates to CASSSPGQFYGYTF.